Listed below are T cell receptor beta chains from one sample, sequenced in a study of T cell clones after liver transplantation. Libraries were prepared by immunoSEQ multiplex PCR; TCRdb keeps only in-frame clonotypes and omits some of them. In the table there are roughly 12,000 clones, approximately 73% of which are singletons. This specimen consisted of CD8+ T cells from blood, obtained at the 22-month timepoint. The receptor source for this set is a human patient who received a liver transplant. Some of the T cells might come from the graft donor. The CDR3 runs from the conserved cysteine through the conserved F or W. Each record gives: V gene, J gene, D gene, clone size, CDR3 DNA, CDR3 protein. D genes are given only for firm matches. Where a row states a size, it is once, few, many or the class of an expanded clone; other rows omit it.

V: TRBV9
J: TRBJ2-3
D: .
size: .
DNA: TGTGCCAGCAGCCCCCGGGACGGCTATGGCACAGATACGCAGTATTTT
CDR3: CASSPRDGYGTDTQYF

V: TRBV2
J: TRBJ2-7
D: TRBD2
size: few
DNA: TGTGCCAGCAGTGGATCCGGGACTAGCGGAAGCTACGAGCAGTACTTC
CDR3: CASSGSGTSGSYEQYF

V: TRBV29-1
J: TRBJ2-1
D: TRBD2
size: .
DNA: TGCAGCGGCCTGGGACTAGCGGGCTACAATGAGCAGTTCTTC
CDR3: CSGLGLAGYNEQFF

V: TRBV27
J: TRBJ2-1
D: .
size: .
DNA: TGTGCCAGCACACACCAGGGAATTGACAATGAGCAGTTCTTC
CDR3: CASTHQGIDNEQFF

V: TRBV7-9
J: TRBJ2-2
D: TRBD2
size: few
DNA: TGTGCCAGCAGCGCACCGGGACTAGCAGACACCGGGGAGCTGTTTTTT
CDR3: CASSAPGLADTGELFF

V: TRBV28
J: TRBJ2-3
D: .
size: medium-sized
DNA: TGTGCCAGCAGTTTAAATCCGGGTATCGCAGATACGCAGTATTTT
CDR3: CASSLNPGIADTQYF

V: TRBV5-4
J: TRBJ2-3
D: TRBD2
size: .
DNA: TGTGCCAGCAGCTTGGACCCGACTAGCGGGAAGGGAGATACGCAGTATTTT
CDR3: CASSLDPTSGKGDTQYF

V: TRBV7-2
J: TRBJ1-3
D: .
size: .
DNA: TGTGCCAGCAGCCCGGTCGGAGGGGCCAAAGACACCATATATTTT
CDR3: CASSPVGGAKDTIYF

V: TRBV4-2
J: TRBJ1-6
D: TRBD1
size: once
DNA: TGTGCCAGCAGGACAGGGGGCGAAAATTCACCCCTCCACTTT
CDR3: CASRTGGENSPLHF

V: TRBV6-5
J: TRBJ1-4
D: TRBD1
size: .
DNA: TGTGCCAGCAGTAAAGGGGGCTCTAATGAAAAACTGTTTTTT
CDR3: CASSKGGSNEKLFF

V: TRBV6-5
J: TRBJ2-3
D: TRBD2
size: .
DNA: TGTGCCAGCGGAGGCGGGGGTACAGATACGCAGTATTTT
CDR3: CASGGGGTDTQYF

V: TRBV9
J: TRBJ2-3
D: .
size: .
DNA: TGTGCCAGCAGCGTAGATCACCCCACAGATACGCAGTATTTT
CDR3: CASSVDHPTDTQYF

V: TRBV13
J: TRBJ2-3
D: .
size: once
DNA: TGTGCCAGCAGCCGAGGGGCCGATACGCAGTATTTT
CDR3: CASSRGADTQYF